This TCR beta chain was identified during a study of shared clonotypes between healthy human individuals. Study-level points and caveats: Donor clonotype sharing was expected to depend on sequencing depth. The study's rarefaction showed incomplete sorted-subset sequencing despite large depth.

In germline, CDR1 is MNHEY, CDR2 SVGAGI. Deletions cut 0 bases from V and 1 base from J, with 6 bases between. The CDR3 is made up of 14 amino acids. The authors' processing: Filtering differed for immunoSEQ, which gave only junction sequences without quality scores. Libraries were prepared by immunoSEQ multiplex PCR; TCRdb keeps only in-frame clonotypes and omits some of them. D and trimming come from the DNA, and the V and J calls and clone size come from that table. The sample has about 2 million clones; roughly 94% are singletons. With respect to this clone: Its cognate antigen is unknown. The same CDR3 also results from other DNA sequences found in this sample.

Terminally differentiated effector memory CD45RA+ cells were excluded by CCR7 positive selection of CD45RO-negative cells. The chain employs TRBV6-5 and TRBJ1-1; D might be TRBD1 (5 bases). The sequence derives from a man between 18 and 35 years old in good health. The sequenced material came from naive CD8+ T cells sorted from blood. CDR3: CASSYSGGNTEAFF. The CDR3 bases are TGTGCCAGCAGTTACTCCGGGGGGAACACTGAAGCTTTCTTT.